One TCR beta chain is described in this entry. The record originates from a study of blood T cell repertoires in COVID-19. In the authors' workflow: Scientists estimated how many nucleated cells there were by amplifying reference gene primers. This table comes from immunoSEQ multiplex PCR, and its TCRdb copy is limited to in-frame clones, with some not included. V, J and clone size reflect that table, while D and trimming were determined from the DNA. The sample has roughly 330,000 clones, around 89% seen once. The sample consisted of peripheral blood. The source of this sequence is a woman between 50 and 59 years old with active or convalescent COVID-19.

The CDR3 protein is CASSAGQRSNQPQHF. CDR3 DNA sequence: TGTGCCAGCAGCGCGGGACAGAGGAGCAATCAGCCCCAGCATTTT. The chain has TRBV7-2 and TRBJ1-5; TRBD1 aligns across 7 bases. This CDR3 has 15 residues. V shed 5 bases, J shed 1 base, and the junction held 5 bases outside the gene matches. CDR1 is SGHTA and CDR2 is FQGNSA in the germline V gene.